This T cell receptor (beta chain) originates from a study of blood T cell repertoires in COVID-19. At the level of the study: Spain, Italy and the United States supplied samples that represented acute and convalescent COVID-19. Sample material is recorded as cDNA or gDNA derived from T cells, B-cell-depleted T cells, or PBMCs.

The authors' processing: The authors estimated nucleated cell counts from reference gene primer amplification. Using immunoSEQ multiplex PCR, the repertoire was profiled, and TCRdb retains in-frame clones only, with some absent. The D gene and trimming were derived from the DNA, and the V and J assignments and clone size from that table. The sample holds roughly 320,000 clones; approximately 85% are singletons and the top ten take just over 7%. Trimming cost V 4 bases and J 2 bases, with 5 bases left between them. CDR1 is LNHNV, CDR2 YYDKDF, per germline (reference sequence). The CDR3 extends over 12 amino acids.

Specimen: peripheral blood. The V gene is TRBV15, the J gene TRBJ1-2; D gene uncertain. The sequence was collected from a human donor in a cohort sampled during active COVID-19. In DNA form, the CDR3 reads TGTGCCACCAGCATACAAAACTATGGCTACACCTTC. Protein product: CATSIQNYGYTF.